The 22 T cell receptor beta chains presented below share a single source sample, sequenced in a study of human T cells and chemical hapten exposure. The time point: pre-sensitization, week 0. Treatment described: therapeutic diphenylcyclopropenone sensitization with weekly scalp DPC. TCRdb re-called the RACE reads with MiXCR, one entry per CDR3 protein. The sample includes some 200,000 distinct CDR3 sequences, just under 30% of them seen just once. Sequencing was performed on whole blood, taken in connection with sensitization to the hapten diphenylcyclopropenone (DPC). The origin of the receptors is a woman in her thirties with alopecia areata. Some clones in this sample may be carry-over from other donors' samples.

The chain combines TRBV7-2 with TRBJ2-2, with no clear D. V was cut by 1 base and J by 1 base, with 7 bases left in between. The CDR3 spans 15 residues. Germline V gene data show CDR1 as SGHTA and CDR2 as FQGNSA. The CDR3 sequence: CASSLEARNTGELFF. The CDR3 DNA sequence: TGTGCCAGCAGCTTAGAGGCGAGGAACACCGGGGAGCTGTTTTTT.

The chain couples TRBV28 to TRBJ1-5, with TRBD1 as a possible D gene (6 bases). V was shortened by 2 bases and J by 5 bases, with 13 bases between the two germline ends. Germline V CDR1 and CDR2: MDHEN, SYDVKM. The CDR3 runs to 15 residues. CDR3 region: CASSLQGKGDQPQHF. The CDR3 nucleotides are TGTGCCAGCAGTTTACAGGGGAAAGGAGATCAGCCCCAGCATTTT.

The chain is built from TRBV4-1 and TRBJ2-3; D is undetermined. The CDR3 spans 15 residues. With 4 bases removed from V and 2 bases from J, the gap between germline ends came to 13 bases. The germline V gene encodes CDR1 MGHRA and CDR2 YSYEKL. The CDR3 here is CASSPSVRSTDTQYF. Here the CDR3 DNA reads TGCGCCAGCAGCCCGTCGGTAAGGTCCACAGATACGCAGTATTTT.

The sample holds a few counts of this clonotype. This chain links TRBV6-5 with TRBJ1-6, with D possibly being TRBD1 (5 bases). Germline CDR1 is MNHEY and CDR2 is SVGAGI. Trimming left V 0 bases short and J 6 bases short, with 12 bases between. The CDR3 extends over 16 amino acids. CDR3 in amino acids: CASSYSGVLSNSPLHF. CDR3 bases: TGTGCCAGCAGTTACTCGGGGGTACTAAGTAATTCACCCCTCCACTTT.

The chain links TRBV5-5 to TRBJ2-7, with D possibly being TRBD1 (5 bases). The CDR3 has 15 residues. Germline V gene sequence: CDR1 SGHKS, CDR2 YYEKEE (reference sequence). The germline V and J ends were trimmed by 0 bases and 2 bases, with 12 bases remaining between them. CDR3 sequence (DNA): TGTGCCAGCAGCTTGGAGGGGATTGGGGCCTACGAGCAGTACTTC. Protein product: CASSLEGIGAYEQYF.

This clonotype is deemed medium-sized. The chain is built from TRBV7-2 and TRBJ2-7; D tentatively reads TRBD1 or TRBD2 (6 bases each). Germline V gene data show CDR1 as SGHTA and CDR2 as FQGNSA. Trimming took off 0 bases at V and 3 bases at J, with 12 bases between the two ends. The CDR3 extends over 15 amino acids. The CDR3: CASSLALGGGYEQYF. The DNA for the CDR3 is TGTGCCAGCAGCTTAGCGCTCGGAGGGGGCTACGAGCAGTACTTC.

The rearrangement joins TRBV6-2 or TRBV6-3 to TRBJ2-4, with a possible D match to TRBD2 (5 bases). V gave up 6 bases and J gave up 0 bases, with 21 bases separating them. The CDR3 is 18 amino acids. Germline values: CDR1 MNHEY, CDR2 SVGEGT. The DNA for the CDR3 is TGTGCCAGCAGCTCCTGGGAGACTCGGTTGTTAGCCAAAAACATTCAGTACTTC. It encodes CASSSWETRLLAKNIQYF.

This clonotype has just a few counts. The CDR3 region has the DNA TGCGCCAGCAGTCCGGGCGGAGGAGTCGGTGGCTACACCTTC. This codes for CASSPGGGVGGYTF. The chain uses TRBV5-1 and TRBJ1-2; D not resolved. There are 14 residues in the CDR3. V lost 5 bases and J 7 bases, leaving 18 bases between the germline ends. Looked up from germline, CDR1 is SGHRS and CDR2 is YFSETQ.

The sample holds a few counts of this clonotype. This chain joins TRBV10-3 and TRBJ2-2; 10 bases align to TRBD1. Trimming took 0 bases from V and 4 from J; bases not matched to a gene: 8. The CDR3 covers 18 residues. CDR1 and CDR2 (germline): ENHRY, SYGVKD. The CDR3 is CAISESKGQGRSTGELFF. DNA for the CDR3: TGTGCCATCAGTGAGTCGAAGGGACAGGGGAGAAGCACCGGGGAGCTGTTTTTT.

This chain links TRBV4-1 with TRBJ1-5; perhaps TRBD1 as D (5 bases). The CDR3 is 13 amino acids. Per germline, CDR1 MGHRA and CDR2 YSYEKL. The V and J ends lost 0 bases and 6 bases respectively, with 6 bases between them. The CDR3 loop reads CASSQETGQPQHF. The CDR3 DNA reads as TGCGCCAGCAGCCAAGAAACAGGTCAGCCCCAGCATTTT.

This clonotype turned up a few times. Written as DNA, the CDR3 is TGTGCCAGCTTGCCGGGACAGGGCTCTCAAGAGACCCAGTACTTC. Translated: CASLPGQGSQETQYF. The V and J genes are TRBV10-3 and TRBJ2-5; 9 bases are a match to TRBD1. Germline values: CDR1 ENHRY, CDR2 SYGVKD. The V gene end was trimmed by 10 bases and the J gene end by 2 bases; junction bases not matched to a gene: 11. The CDR3 sequence is 15 residues long.

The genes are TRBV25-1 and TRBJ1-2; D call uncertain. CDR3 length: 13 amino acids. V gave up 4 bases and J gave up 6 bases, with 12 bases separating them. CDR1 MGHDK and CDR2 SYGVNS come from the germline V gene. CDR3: CASSAQASHGYTF. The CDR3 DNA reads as TGTGCCAGCAGTGCGCAGGCGAGCCATGGCTACACCTTC.

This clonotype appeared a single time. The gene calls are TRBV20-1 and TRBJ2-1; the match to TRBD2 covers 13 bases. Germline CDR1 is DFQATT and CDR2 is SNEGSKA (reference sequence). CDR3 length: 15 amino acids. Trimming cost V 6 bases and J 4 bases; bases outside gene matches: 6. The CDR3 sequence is CSAIRTSGSYNEQFF. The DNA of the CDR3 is TGCAGTGCAATCCGGACTAGCGGGAGTTACAATGAGCAGTTCTTC.

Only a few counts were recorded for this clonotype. The CDR3 DNA reads TGCAGTGCTAGTCAGGTCATAGATACGCAGTATTTT. It yields the protein CSASQVIDTQYF. The chain is built from TRBV20-1 and TRBJ2-3; D remains ambiguous. Germline CDR1 DFQATT, CDR2 SNEGSKA (reference sequence). The CDR3 totals 12 residues. Trimming pared 3 bases from V and 5 bases from J, leaving 9 bases between.

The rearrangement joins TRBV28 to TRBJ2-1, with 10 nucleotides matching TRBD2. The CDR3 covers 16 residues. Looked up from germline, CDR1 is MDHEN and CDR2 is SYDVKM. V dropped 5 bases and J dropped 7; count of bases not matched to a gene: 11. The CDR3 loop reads CASSVERGGSRNEQFF. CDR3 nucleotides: TGTGCCAGCAGTGTAGAGCGGGGGGGGTCCCGAAATGAGCAGTTCTTC.

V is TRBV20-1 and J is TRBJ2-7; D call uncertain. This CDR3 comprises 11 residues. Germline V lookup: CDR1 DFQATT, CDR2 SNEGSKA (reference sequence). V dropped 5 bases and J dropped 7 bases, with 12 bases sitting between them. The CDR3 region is CSARNIREQYF. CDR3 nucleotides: TGCAGTGCTCGCAATATACGAGAGCAGTACTTC.

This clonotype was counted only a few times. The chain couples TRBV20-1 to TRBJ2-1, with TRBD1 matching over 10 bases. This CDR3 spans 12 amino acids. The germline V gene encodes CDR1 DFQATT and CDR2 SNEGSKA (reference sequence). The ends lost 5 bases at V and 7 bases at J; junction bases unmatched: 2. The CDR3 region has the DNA TGCAGTGCTGCGGACAGGGGGAATGAGCAGTTCTTC. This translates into CSAADRGNEQFF.

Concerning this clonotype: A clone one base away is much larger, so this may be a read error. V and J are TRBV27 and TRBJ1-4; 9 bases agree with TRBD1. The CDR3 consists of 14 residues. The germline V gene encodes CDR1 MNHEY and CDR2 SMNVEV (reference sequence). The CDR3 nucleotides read TGTGTCAGCGCGCGGGACAGGGCGGGTGAAAAACTGTTTTTT. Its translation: CVSARDRAGEKLFF.

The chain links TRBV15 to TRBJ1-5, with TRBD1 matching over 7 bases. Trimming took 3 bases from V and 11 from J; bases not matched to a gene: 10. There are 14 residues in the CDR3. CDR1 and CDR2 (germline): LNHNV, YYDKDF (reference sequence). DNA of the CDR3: TGTGCCACCAGCAGCAATCTTCGACAGGGATCCCAGCATTTT. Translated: CATSSNLRQGSQHF.

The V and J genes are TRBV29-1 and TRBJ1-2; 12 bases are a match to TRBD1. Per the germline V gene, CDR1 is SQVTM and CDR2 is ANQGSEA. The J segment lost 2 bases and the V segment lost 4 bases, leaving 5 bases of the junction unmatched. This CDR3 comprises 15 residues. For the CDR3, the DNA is TGCAGCGTTGGGACGGGACAGGGGGCGAACTATGGCTACACCTTC. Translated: CSVGTGQGANYGYTF.

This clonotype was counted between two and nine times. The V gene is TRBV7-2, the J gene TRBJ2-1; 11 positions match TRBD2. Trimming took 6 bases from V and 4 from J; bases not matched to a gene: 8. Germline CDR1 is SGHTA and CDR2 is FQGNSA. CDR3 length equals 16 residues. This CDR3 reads CASRSSGGSNYNEQFF. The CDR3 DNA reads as TGTGCCAGCAGGTCTAGCGGGGGGAGCAATTACAATGAGCAGTTCTTC.

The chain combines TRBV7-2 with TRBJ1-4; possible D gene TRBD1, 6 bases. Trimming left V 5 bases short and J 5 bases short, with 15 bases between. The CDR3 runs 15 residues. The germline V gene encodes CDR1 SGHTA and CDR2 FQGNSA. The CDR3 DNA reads TGTGCCAGCAGCGCAGCCGGGACAAGAAATGAAAAACTGTTTTTT. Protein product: CASSAAGTRNEKLFF. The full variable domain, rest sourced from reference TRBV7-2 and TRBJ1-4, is GAGVSQSPSNKVTEKGKDVELRCDPISGHTALYWYRQSLGQGLEFLIYFQGNSAPDKSGLPSDRFSAERTGGSVSTLTIQRTQQEDSAVYLCASSAAGTRNEKLFFGSGTQLSVL.